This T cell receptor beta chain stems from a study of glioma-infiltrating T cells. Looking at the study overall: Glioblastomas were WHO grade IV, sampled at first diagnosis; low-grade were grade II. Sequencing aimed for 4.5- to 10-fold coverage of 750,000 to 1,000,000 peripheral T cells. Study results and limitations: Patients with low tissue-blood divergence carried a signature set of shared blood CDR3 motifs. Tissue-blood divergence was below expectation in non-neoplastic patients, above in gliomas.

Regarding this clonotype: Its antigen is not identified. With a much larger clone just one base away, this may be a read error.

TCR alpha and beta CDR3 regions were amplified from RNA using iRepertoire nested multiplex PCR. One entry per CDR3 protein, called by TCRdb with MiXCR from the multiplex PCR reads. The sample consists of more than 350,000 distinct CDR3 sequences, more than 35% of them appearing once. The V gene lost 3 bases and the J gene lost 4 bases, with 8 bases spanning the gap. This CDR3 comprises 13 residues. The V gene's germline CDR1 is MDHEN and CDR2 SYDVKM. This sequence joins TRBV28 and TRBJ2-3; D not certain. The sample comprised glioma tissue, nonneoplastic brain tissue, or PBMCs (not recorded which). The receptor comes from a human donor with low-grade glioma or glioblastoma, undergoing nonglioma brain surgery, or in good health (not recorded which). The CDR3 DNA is TGTGCCAGCAGTTTTGTACAGCCAGATACGCAGTATTTT. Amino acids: CASSFVQPDTQYF.